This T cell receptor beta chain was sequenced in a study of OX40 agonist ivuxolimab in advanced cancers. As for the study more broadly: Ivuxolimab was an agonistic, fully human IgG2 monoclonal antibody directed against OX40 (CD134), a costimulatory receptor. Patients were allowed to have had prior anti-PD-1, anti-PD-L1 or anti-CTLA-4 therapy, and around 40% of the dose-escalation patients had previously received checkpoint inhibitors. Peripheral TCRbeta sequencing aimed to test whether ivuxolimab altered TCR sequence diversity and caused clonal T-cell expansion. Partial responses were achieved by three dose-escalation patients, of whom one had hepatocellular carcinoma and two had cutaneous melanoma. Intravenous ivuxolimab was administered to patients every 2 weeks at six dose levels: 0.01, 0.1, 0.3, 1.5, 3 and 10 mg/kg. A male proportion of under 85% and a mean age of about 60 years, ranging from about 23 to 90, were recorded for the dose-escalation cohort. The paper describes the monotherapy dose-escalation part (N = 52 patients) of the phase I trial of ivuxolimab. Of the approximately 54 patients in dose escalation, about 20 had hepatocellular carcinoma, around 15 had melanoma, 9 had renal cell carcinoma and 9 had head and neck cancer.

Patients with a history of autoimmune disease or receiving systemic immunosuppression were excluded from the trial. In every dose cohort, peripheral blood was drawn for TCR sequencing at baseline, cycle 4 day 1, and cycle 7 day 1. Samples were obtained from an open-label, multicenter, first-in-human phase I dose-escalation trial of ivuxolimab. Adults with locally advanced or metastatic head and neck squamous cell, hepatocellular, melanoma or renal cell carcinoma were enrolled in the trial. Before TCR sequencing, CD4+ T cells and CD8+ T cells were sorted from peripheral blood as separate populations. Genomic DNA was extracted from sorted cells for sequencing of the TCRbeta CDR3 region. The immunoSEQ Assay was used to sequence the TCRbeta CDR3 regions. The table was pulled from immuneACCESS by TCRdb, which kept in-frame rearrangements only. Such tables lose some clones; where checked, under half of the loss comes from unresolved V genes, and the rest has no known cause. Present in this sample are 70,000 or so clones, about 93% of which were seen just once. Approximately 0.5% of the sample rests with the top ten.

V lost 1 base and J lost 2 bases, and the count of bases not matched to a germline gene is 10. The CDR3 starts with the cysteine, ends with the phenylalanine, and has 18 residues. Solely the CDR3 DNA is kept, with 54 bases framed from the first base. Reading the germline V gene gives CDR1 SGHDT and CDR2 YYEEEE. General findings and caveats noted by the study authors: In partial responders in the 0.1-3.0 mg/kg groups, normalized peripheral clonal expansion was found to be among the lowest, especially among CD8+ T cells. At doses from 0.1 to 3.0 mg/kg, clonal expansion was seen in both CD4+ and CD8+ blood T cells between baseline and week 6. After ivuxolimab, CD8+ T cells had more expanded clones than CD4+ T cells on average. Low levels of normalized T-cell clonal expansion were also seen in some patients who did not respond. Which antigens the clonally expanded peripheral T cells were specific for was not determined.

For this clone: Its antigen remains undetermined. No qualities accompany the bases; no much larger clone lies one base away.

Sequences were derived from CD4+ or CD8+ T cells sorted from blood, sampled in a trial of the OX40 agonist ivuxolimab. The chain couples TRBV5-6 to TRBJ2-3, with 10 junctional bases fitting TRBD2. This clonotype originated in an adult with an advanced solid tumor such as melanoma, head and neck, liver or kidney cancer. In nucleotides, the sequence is TGTGCCAGCAGCTTGAAAGCGGGAGGGCCCGTAGTCACAGATACGCAGTATTTT. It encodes CASSLKAGGPVVTDTQYF.